These 2 T cell receptor beta chains share one sample of origin, sequenced in a study of blood T cell repertoires in COVID-19. The data were produced by immunoSEQ multiplex PCR, yet TCRdb's version contains in-frame clones alone and is incomplete. This sample has 470,000 or so clones, with roughly 85% found just once. The material sequenced was peripheral blood. The receptors shown here come from a human donor in a cohort sampled during active COVID-19.

This chain's CDR3 is CASGPGRNEQYF. Here the CDR3 DNA reads TGTGCTAGTGGTCCGGGGAGGAACGAGCAGTACTTC. The chain employs TRBV12-5 and TRBJ2-7; the D gene is possibly TRBD2 (6 bases). The CDR3 loop spans 12 amino acids. From germline, CDR1 is LGHNT and CDR2 FRNRAP. The germline V and J ends were trimmed by 5 bases and 5 bases, with 10 bases remaining between them.

This chain links TRBV29-1 with TRBJ2-1; 9 nucleotides line up with TRBD2. V lost 2 bases, J lost 7 bases, and 9 bases stayed unmatched. Germline V gene data show CDR1 as SQVTM and CDR2 as ANQGSEA. There are 15 residues in the CDR3. CDR3 protein: CSVELAGGPLNEQFF. The CDR3 DNA follows: TGCAGCGTTGAATTGGCGGGAGGGCCCCTGAATGAGCAGTTCTTC.